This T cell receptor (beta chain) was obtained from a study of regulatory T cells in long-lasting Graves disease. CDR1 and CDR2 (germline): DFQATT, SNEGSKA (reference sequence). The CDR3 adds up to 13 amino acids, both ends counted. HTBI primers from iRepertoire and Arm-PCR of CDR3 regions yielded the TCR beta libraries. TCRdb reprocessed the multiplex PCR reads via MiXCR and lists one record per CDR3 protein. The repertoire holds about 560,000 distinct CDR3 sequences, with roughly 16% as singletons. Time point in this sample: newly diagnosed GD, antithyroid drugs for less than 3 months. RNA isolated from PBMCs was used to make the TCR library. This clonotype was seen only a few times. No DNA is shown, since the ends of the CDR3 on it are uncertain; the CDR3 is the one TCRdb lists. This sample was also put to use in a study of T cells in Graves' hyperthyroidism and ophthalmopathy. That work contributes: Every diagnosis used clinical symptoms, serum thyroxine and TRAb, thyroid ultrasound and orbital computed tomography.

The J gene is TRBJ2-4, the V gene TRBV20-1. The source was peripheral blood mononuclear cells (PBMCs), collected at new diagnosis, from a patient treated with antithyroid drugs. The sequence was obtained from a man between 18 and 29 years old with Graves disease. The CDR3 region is CSTSVLAKNIQYF.